The clone carrying this T cell receptor (beta chain) was recorded at least ten times. As to time point: newly diagnosed GD, antithyroid drugs for less than 3 months. Construction of the TCR library relied on RNA isolated from PBMCs. The data originate from a study of regulatory T cells in long-lasting Graves disease. The V end lost 8 bases, the J end lost 4 bases, and 12 bases lay between the germline ends. The CDR3 sequence is 13 residues long. Germline V gene lookup returns CDR1 ENHRY and CDR2 SYGVKD. HTBI primers from iRepertoire and Arm-PCR of CDR3 regions yielded the TCR beta libraries. Each CDR3 protein gets one entry after TCRdb re-called the multiplex PCR reads with MiXCR. The sample lists about 320,000 distinct CDR3 sequences; 15% to 20% were seen once.

The starting material was peripheral blood mononuclear cells (PBMCs), obtained at new diagnosis, from a patient treated with antithyroid drugs. The receptor's source is a female donor with Graves disease. The chain recombines TRBV10-3 with TRBJ1-5; D might be TRBD1 (5 bases). The DNA for the CDR3 is TGTGCCATCGCCGAGGGGCTAAATCAGCCCCAGCATTTT. Translated: CAIAEGLNQPQHF.